Sequencing of this TCR beta chain was carried out in a study of CD8+ T cells in alopecia areata. Regarding treatment: oral pan-JAK inhibitor, 5-10 mg twice daily. The CDR3 sequence is 15 residues long. J was trimmed by 1 base and V by 5 bases; bases with no gene match: 6. From germline, CDR1 is SEHNR and CDR2 FQNEAQ (reference sequence). RNA extraction and reverse transcription yielded cDNA as sequencing template. Sequencing was performed with immunoSEQ multiplex PCR; in TCRdb, only in-frame clones are kept and a portion is missing. Seen here are around 110,000 clones, under 60% observed once, and the top ten hold about 12%.

The source of this sequence is a human donor with alopecia areata. The chain has TRBV7-9 and TRBJ2-7; 9 nucleotides align to TRBD1. Here the sequenced sample was CD8+ T cells sorted from blood, taken at week 24, from a patient treated with tofacitinib. DNA of the CDR3: TGTGCCAGCAGCCCGACAGGGGGGGTTTCCTACGAGCAGTACTTC. Its protein product is CASSPTGGVSYEQYF.